These 19 T cell receptor beta chains were sequenced from one sample in a study of cytomegalovirus exposure and HLA in healthy donors. The study ran its PCR with 60 Vbeta and 13 Jbeta primers. Sequencing used immunoSEQ multiplex PCR; TCRdb keeps in-frame clones, though not all of them. Here the sample spans about 130,000 clones, approximately 78% being singletons. The sequencing sample was made of PBMCs. The receptors derive from a human donor in good health.

V and J are TRBV5-1 and TRBJ2-7; 8 positions agree with TRBD2. The length of the CDR3 is 15 residues. The J segment lost 0 bases and the V segment lost 1 base, leaving 3 bases of the junction unmatched. In germline, CDR1 is SGHRS, CDR2 YFSETQ. DNA of the CDR3: TGCGCCAGCAGCTTGTTCGCGGGGGGCTCCTACGAGCAGTACTTC. It codes for CASSLFAGGSYEQYF.

This sequence joins TRBV5-6 and TRBJ2-3; D may be TRBD1 (5 bases). The CDR3 totals 16 residues. Per germline, CDR1 SGHDT and CDR2 YYEEEE. V shed 0 bases and J shed 4 bases, with 15 bases lying between them. Here the CDR3 DNA reads TGTGCCAGCAGCTTGGTAAACGGCAGGGCGGCAGATACGCAGTATTTT. This gives the protein CASSLVNGRAADTQYF.

The chain links TRBV7-2 to TRBJ2-7; D might be TRBD2 (5 bases). Deletions cut 1 base from V and 2 bases from J, with 12 bases between. The CDR3 runs 15 residues. Germline V gene sequence: CDR1 SGHTA, CDR2 FQGNSA. The CDR3 here is CASSLEVATTYEQYF. In DNA form, the CDR3 reads TGTGCCAGCAGCTTAGAGGTAGCGACCACCTACGAGCAGTACTTC.

The rearrangement uses TRBV21-1 and TRBJ2-5; no check of the table's D call, TRBD2, against the DNA was made. TRBV21-1 is given as a pseudogene. The CDR3 has 16 amino acids. The CDR3 loop is CASSKARSEIQETQYF. CDR3 DNA sequence: TGTGCCAGCAGCAAAGCGCGGTCAGAAATTCAAGAGACCCAGTACTTC.

V and J are TRBV6-1 and TRBJ1-5; the match to TRBD1 covers 7 bases. The J segment lost 0 bases and the V segment lost 5 bases, leaving 4 bases of the junction unmatched. The CDR3 totals 15 residues. The germline V gene encodes CDR1 MNHNS and CDR2 SASEGT. The CDR3 DNA sequence: TGTGCCAGCAGTCCGGGGACAGATAGCAATCAGCCCCAGCATTTT. It codes for CASSPGTDSNQPQHF.

The rearrangement uses TRBV4-3 and TRBJ1-2; 9 positions match TRBD1. Germline V gene lookup returns CDR1 LGHNA and CDR2 YSLEER. The CDR3 covers 16 residues. V was pared by 1 base and J by 6 bases, with 9 bases of the junction left unmatched. The CDR3, as DNA: TGCGCCAGCAGCCAAGCTCGTATGACAGGGGGAGATGGCTACACCTTC. Its protein is CASSQARMTGGDGYTF.

The chain couples TRBV11-2 to TRBJ2-5, with a tentative D call TRBD2 (5 bases). V lost 5 bases and J lost 5, with 24 bases in between. Germline V gene data show CDR1 as SGHAT and CDR2 as FQNNGV. The CDR3 is made up of 17 amino acids. CDR3 nucleotides: TGTGCCAGCAGCCTTGGTCTGTTCCACTCCCGCGGGGAGACCCAGTACTTC. Its translation: CASSLGLFHSRGETQYF.

V gene TRBV9 combines with J gene TRBJ1-1; D perhaps matches TRBD1 (5 bases). Trimming left V 6 bases short and J 9 bases short, with 21 bases between. Germline V lookup: CDR1 SGDLS, CDR2 YYNGEE. CDR3 length: 14 residues. The CDR3 DNA sequence: TGTGCCAGCAACCCGAGCGGGGGACGGGAGAAAGCTTTCTTT. This translates into CASNPSGGREKAFF.

V is TRBV2 and J is TRBJ2-1, with TRBD2 as a possible D gene (7 bases). Between the trimmed V and J ends, which lost 6 bases and 6 bases, there was a span of 18 bases. Germline CDR1 is SNHLY and CDR2 is FYNNEI. The CDR3 runs to 15 residues. The CDR3: CASRIIGGPINEQFF. The DNA for the CDR3 is TGTGCCAGCAGAATCATCGGGGGGCCCATCAATGAGCAGTTCTTC.

The genes are TRBV27 and TRBJ2-1; a possible D gene is TRBD2 (5 bases). The CDR3 consists of 16 residues. Trimming pared 5 bases from V and 10 bases from J, leaving 24 bases between. CDR1 and CDR2 (germline): MNHEY, SMNVEV (reference sequence). The CDR3, as DNA: TGTGCCAGCAGTCCATGGGTAGGAGGCCTTTTGATGGAGCAGTTCTTC. As protein: CASSPWVGGLLMEQFF.

A few counts support this clone. The chain has TRBV21-1 and TRBJ1-5; the D call of TRBD1 is as the table states it, not checked on the DNA. TRBV21-1 is noted as a pseudogene. The CDR3 extends over 15 amino acids. The CDR3 sequence: CASKNTGTHNQPQHF. Written as DNA, the CDR3 is TGTGCCAGTAAAAACACAGGGACCCACAATCAGCCCCAGCATTTT.

This clone was found once. The chain carries TRBV4-3 and TRBJ2-1, with D perhaps TRBD2 (5 bases). The germline CDR1 and CDR2 sequences are LGHNA and YSLEER. The ends were cut back, 5 bases at V and 8 bases at J, with 13 bases in the middle. The CDR3 spans 13 residues. The CDR3 protein is CASSDGNPDEQFF. The CDR3 nucleotides read TGCGCCAGCAGCGACGGGAATCCGGATGAGCAGTTCTTC.

The CDR3 reads CASSFYGGSYEQYF. DNA for the CDR3: TGTGCCAGCAGTTTTTATGGCGGTTCCTACGAGCAGTACTTC. The rearrangement joins TRBV28 to TRBJ2-7; D not certain. The germline gives CDR1 MDHEN, CDR2 SYDVKM. Trimming cost V 3 bases and J 1 base, with 10 bases left between them. This CDR3 has 14 residues.

The chain carries TRBV7-2 and TRBJ2-1, with unresolved D. This CDR3 is 13 amino acids long. Germline CDR1 reads SGHTA; CDR2 reads FQGNSA. With 5 bases removed from V and 10 bases from J, the gap between germline ends came to 15 bases. Here the CDR3 reads CASSPLARREQFF. The CDR3 region has the DNA TGTGCCAGCAGCCCATTAGCTCGCCGAGAGCAGTTCTTC.

The rearrangement links TRBV5-1 to TRBJ2-3, with D unresolved. V was trimmed by 3 bases and J by 2 bases, leaving 13 bases between them. The CDR3 length is 15 residues. Germline V gene sequence: CDR1 SGHRS, CDR2 YFSETQ. CDR3 coding DNA: TGCGCCAGCAGCTCCGACTGGAAGATCACAGATACGCAGTATTTT. This gives the protein CASSSDWKITDTQYF.

The chain uses TRBV4-2 and TRBJ2-6; TRBD1 matches 9 bases. The trim removed 4 bases at V and 3 bases at J, leaving 16 bases unmatched. CDR1 and CDR2 from the germline V gene are LGHNA and YNFKEQ. The CDR3 spans 20 residues. CDR3 in amino acids: CASSRPLNRGLRVGANVLTF. The CDR3 DNA follows: TGTGCCAGCAGCCGCCCTTTAAACAGGGGGCTAAGGGTTGGGGCCAACGTCCTGACTTTC.

The chain uses TRBV6-1 and TRBJ1-6; D gene uncertain. The CDR3 runs to 10 residues. Germline lookup yields CDR1 MNHNS and CDR2 SASEGT. V shed 7 bases and J shed 14 bases, with 9 bases lying between them. CDR3 in amino acids: CASNQASLHF. The CDR3 coding sequence is TGTGCCAGCAACCAGGCTTCCCTCCACTTT.

This chain connects TRBV4-1 to TRBJ2-7, with 7 bases identical to TRBD2. V gave up 0 bases and J gave up 0 bases; unmatched junction bases: 11. The CDR3 is 18 residues long. Germline V CDR1 and CDR2: MGHRA, YSYEKL. The CDR3 loop reads CASSQDGGDGESSYEQYF. As DNA, the CDR3 is TGCGCCAGCAGCCAAGATGGGGGGGATGGAGAGAGCTCCTACGAGCAGTACTTC.

The chain combines TRBV9 with TRBJ2-3, with 9 positions matching TRBD2. V was clipped by 0 bases and J by 1 base; unmatched bases: 0. Germline V gene lookup returns CDR1 SGDLS and CDR2 YYNGEE. The CDR3 is 15 residues long. Here the CDR3 reads CASSVVAGGTDTQYF. The CDR3 DNA is TGTGCCAGCAGCGTAGTAGCGGGGGGCACAGATACGCAGTATTTT. Full variable domain (rest looked up from reference TRBV9 and TRBJ2-3): DSGVTQTPKHLITATGQRVTLRCSPRSGDLSVYWYQQSLDQGLQFLIQYYNGEERAKGNILERFSAQQFPDLHSELNLSSLELGDSALYFCASSVVAGGTDTQYFGPGTRLTVL.